One and the same sample provided the 12 T cell receptor beta chains below, sequenced in a study of cytomegalovirus exposure and HLA in healthy donors. Repertoires were generated with immunoSEQ multiplex PCR, while TCRdb's copy carries only in-frame clones and drops some. The sample shows approximately 76,000 clones, around 94% of them seen only once. The specimen was PBMCs. Receptors originate from a woman between 18 and 29 years old in good health and CMV-seronegative.

This sequence joins TRBV10-1 and TRBJ2-7, with D tentatively TRBD2 (5 bases). V lost 0 bases to trimming and J lost 2 bases, with 11 bases between them. The CDR3 has 15 residues. Germline V gene data show CDR1 as WNHNN and CDR2 as SYGVQD (reference sequence). The DNA for the CDR3 is TGCGCCAGCAGTGAGTCCCCCGGGAACCCCTACGAGCAGTACTTC. Its translation: CASSESPGNPYEQYF.

The chain carries TRBV6-6 and TRBJ1-1, with D maybe TRBD1 (6 bases). The germline V gene has CDR1 MNHNY and CDR2 SVGAGI (reference sequence). This CDR3 has 14 residues. Trimming removed 8 bases at V and 4 bases at J, with 17 bases between. Here the CDR3 reads CASGSQGFGTEAFF. The CDR3, as DNA: TGTGCCAGCGGGTCCCAGGGGTTTGGCACTGAAGCTTTCTTT.

This chain joins TRBV4-2 and TRBJ2-3, with D maybe TRBD2 (7 bases). Trimming removed 0 bases at V and 5 bases at J, with 12 bases between. The CDR3 is 15 amino acids. The germline CDR1 and CDR2 sequences are LGHNA and YNFKEQ. This CDR3 reads CASSQEEGGGDTQYF. CDR3 nucleotides: TGTGCCAGCAGCCAAGAGGAAGGGGGGGGAGATACGCAGTATTTT.

The V gene is TRBV30, the J gene TRBJ2-7; D is perhaps TRBD1 (5 bases). CDR1 and CDR2 (germline): GTSNPN, SVGIG (reference sequence). V shed 3 bases and J shed 1 base, with 13 bases lying between them. This CDR3 is 14 amino acids long. The CDR3 DNA follows: TGTGCCTGGAGAGTCCAGGGATCGTCCTACGAGCAGTACTTC. It specifies CAWRVQGSSYEQYF.

The chain recombines TRBV6-5 with TRBJ1-1; D possibly corresponds to TRBD1 (5 bases). CDR1 and CDR2 from the germline V gene are MNHEY and SVGAGI. The CDR3 spans 13 residues. Trimming took off 1 base at V and 5 bases at J, with 8 bases between the two ends. CDR3 DNA: TGTGCCAGCAGTTACTGGGGCGGTACTGAAGCTTTCTTT. Protein product: CASSYWGGTEAFF.

The chain carries TRBV9 and TRBJ2-3, with TRBD2 identical over 12 bases. J was trimmed by 2 bases and V by 4 bases; bases with no gene match: 5. The CDR3 contains 16 residues. Per the germline V gene, CDR1 is SGDLS and CDR2 is YYNGEE. The CDR3 loop reads CASSSRTSGDTDTQYF. The CDR3 DNA reads TGTGCCAGCAGCTCCCGGACTAGCGGGGACACAGATACGCAGTATTTT.

V gene TRBV28 combines with J gene TRBJ1-4, with D possibly being TRBD1 (5 bases). V shed 5 bases and J shed 7 bases, with 14 bases lying between them. The CDR3 covers 14 residues. Germline lookup yields CDR1 MDHEN and CDR2 SYDVKM. The CDR3 region has the DNA TGTGCCAGCAGTCTTCAGGGTCAAGTTGAAAAACTGTTTTTT. Residues: CASSLQGQVEKLFF.

The chain joins TRBV2 to TRBJ2-2, with 9 positions matching TRBD2. V lost 6 bases and J lost 4; bases outside the gene matches: 9. The CDR3 sequence is 16 residues long. Germline CDR1 is SNHLY and CDR2 is FYNNEI. CDR3 residues: CASSLPRGGVTGELFF. CDR3 in DNA: TGTGCCAGCAGCTTGCCGCGGGGGGGGGTCACCGGGGAGCTGTTTTTT.

This chain joins TRBV28 and TRBJ2-7, with TRBD2 matching over 12 bases. The length of the CDR3 is 15 residues. The germline V gene has CDR1 MDHEN and CDR2 SYDVKM. The J segment lost 6 bases and the V segment lost 5 bases, leaving 8 bases of the junction unmatched. CDR3 region: CASSHLTSGRGEQYF. CDR3 bases: TGTGCCAGCAGTCACTTGACTAGCGGGAGAGGCGAGCAGTACTTC.

This clone was counted once. J is TRBJ2-5 and V is TRBV4-3; D is undetermined. With 0 bases removed from V and 1 base from J, the gap between germline ends came to 3 bases. Germline loops: CDR1 LGHNA, CDR2 YSLEER. The CDR3 extends over 13 amino acids. The CDR3 coding sequence is TGCGCCAGCAGCCAAGATCGCCAAGAGACCCAGTACTTC. Translated, it gives CASSQDRQETQYF.

This clone has only one observation. The CDR3 DNA reads as TGTGCCAGCTCACCCGCGGGACAGCCAGGCTATGGCTACACCTTC. It specifies CASSPAGQPGYGYTF. The chain carries TRBV18 and TRBJ1-2; 7 bases match TRBD1. This CDR3 has 15 amino acids. Losses at the gene ends were 3 bases for V and 4 bases for J; bases not matched to a gene: 8. Germline values: CDR1 KGHSH, CDR2 LQKENI.

This sequence joins TRBV10-3 and TRBJ1-3; no definite D call. Trimming took off 6 bases at V and 0 bases at J, with 6 bases between the two ends. The germline V gene has CDR1 ENHRY and CDR2 SYGVKD. This CDR3 comprises 13 residues. CDR3 in DNA: TGTGCCATCAGACGGGACTCTGGAAACACCATATATTTT. Its translation is CAIRRDSGNTIYF.